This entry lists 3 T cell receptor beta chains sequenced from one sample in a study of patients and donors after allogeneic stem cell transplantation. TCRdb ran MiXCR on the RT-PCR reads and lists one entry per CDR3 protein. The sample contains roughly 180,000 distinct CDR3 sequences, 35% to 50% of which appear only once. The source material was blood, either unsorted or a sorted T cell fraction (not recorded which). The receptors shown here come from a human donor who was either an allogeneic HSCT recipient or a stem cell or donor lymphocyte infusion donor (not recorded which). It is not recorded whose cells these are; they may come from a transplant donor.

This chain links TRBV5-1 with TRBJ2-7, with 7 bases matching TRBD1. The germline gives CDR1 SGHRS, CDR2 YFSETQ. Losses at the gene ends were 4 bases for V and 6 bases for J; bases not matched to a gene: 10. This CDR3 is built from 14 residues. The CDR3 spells CASSGPGQSLEQYF. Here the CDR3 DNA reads TGCGCCAGCAGCGGACCGGGACAGAGCCTCGAGCAGTACTTC. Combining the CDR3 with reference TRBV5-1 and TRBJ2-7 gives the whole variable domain KAGVTQTPRYLIKTRGQQVTLSCSPISGHRSVSWYQQTPGQGLQFLFEYFSETQRNKGNFPGRFSGRQFSNSRSEMNVSTLELGDSALYLCASSGPGQSLEQYFGPGTRLTVT.

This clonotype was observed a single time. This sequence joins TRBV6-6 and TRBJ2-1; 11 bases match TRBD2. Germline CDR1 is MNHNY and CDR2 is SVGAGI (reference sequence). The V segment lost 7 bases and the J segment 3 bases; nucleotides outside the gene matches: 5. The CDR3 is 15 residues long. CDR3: CASTTSGGFYNEQFF. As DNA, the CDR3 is TGTGCCAGCACAACTAGCGGGGGATTCTACAATGAGCAGTTCTTC.

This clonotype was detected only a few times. The CDR3 loop reads CSVEVRGGEAFF. CDR3 nucleotides: TGCAGCGTTGAAGTCAGGGGGGGCGAAGCTTTCTTT. The chain recombines TRBV29-1 with TRBJ1-1; 7 nucleotides agree with TRBD1. The CDR3 is made up of 12 amino acids. The germline CDR1 and CDR2 sequences are SQVTM and ANQGSEA. The V segment lost 1 base and the J segment 8 bases; nucleotides outside the gene matches: 4.